Reported below is one T cell receptor (beta chain). Antigen specificity is unknown. Researchers set a sequencing depth target of 1 in 200,000 to 1 in 1 million T cells. Using immunoSEQ multiplex PCR, the repertoire was profiled, and TCRdb retains in-frame clones only, with some absent. The data hold about 35,000 clones, with roughly two thirds observed a single time. This specimen belongs to a study of cytotoxic CD8 clonotypes in ibrutinib-treated CLL. Study outcomes and limitations: At baseline, clonality was higher than in age-matched healthy donors and correlated with CD8+ counts.

CDR3 length: 15 amino acids. V lost 3 bases to trimming and J lost 7 bases, with 13 bases between them. Germline V gene data show CDR1 as KGHSH and CDR2 as LQKENI. The V gene is TRBV18, the J gene TRBJ1-6, with D hard to call. The clonotype was recovered from a human donor with chronic lymphocytic leukemia. The source material was PBMCs, sampled at disease progression, from a patient treated with ibrutinib. CDR3 amino acids: CASSPLGQTNSPLHF. CDR3 nucleotides: TGTGCCAGCTCACCTTTAGGGCAGACAAATTCACCCCTCCACTTT.